This T cell receptor beta chain was captured by sequencing in a study of T cell responses to AZD1222 COVID-19 vaccine. Unmatched junction bases numbered 9, after V lost 5 bases and J lost 4 bases. CDR3 length equals 15 residues. Germline-derived CDR1 and CDR2 are SGHTA and FQGNSA. Measured with immunoSEQ multiplex PCR; TCRdb has only the in-frame clones, and not every one. The sample shows roughly 200,000 clones, 85% to 90% of them seen only once. This clonotype was obtained from an adult in good health. Sequences were derived from peripheral blood, sampled on day 0 of AZD1222 vaccination. V gene TRBV7-2 combines with J gene TRBJ2-5; 8 nucleotides agree with TRBD2. CDR3 protein: CASSPTRTSLETQYF. CDR3 sequence (DNA): TGTGCCAGCAGCCCTACCAGGACTAGCTTAGAGACCCAGTACTTC.